The clone carrying this T cell receptor beta chain was seen a single time. The antigen remains undetermined. The data belong to a study of shared clonotypes between healthy human individuals. In the original processing: Filtering was not the same, since immunoSEQ gave junction-only sequences without quality scores. The repertoire was sequenced with immunoSEQ multiplex PCR; TCRdb's copy has only in-frame clones and lacks some. V and J calls and clone size come straight from that table; D and trimming were deduced from the DNA. The sample has some 450,000 clones; roughly three quarters are singletons. Notes on the study in general: The expectation was that sequencing depth would affect clonotype sharing among donors.

V was trimmed by 6 bases and J by 1 base, leaving 10 bases between them. This CDR3 region has 13 residues. Germline assignment: CDR1 SNHLY and CDR2 FYNNEI. This sequence joins TRBV2 and TRBJ2-7; D not resolved. Sequences were obtained from PBMCs. The TCR sequence derives from a woman aged 40 to 50 in good health. Some clones in this sample may be carry-over from other donors' samples. CDR3 coding DNA: TGTGCCAGCAGGCCGGACGGATCCTACGAGCAGTACTTC. It codes for CASRPDGSYEQYF.